The sequence of this T cell receptor beta chain was determined in a study of Ad26.COV2.S vaccination and SARS-CoV-2 variants. Described treatment: around 19 received Ad26.COV2.S at low or high dose, single or two shots; about five received placebo; per-sample allocation not given. Collection of the samples took place on day 63 after the first injection of vaccine or placebo. Sequenced by immunoSEQ multiplex PCR; TCRdb stores in-frame clones only, minus some. The sample carries fewer than 500,000 clones, 90% recorded once. The CDR3 loop spans 14 amino acids. The V gene's germline CDR1 is SGHNT and CDR2 YYREEE (reference sequence). Trimming at V came to 5 bases and at J to 5 bases, leaving 9 bases not matched to a gene.

This sample comprised peripheral blood, obtained in a trial of Ad26.COV2.S vaccine versus placebo. The chain joins TRBV5-4 to TRBJ1-1; TRBD1 aligns across 7 bases. This clonotype was obtained from a person between 18 and 65 years old who received the Ad26.COV2.S COVID-19 vaccine or a placebo. CDR3 amino acids: CASSPPDRVTEAFF. CDR3 coding DNA: TGTGCCAGCAGTCCTCCCGACAGGGTTACTGAAGCTTTCTTT.